This paragraph reports one T cell receptor (beta chain). From germline, CDR1 is MRHNA and CDR2 SNTAGT. There are 13 residues in the CDR3. The ends were cut back, 3 bases at V and 5 bases at J, with 5 bases in the middle. The source of the sample is a study of blood T cell repertoires in COVID-19. Overall study: Nucleic acid was either cDNA or gDNA, and it came from T cells, B-cell-depleted T cells, or PBMCs.

Sequencing was performed with immunoSEQ multiplex PCR; in TCRdb, only in-frame clones are kept and a portion is missing. The profile shows tens of thousands of clones, over 70% of them singletons. The sample consisted of peripheral blood. The TCR was taken from a human donor in a cohort sampled during active COVID-19. This chain links TRBV6-4 with TRBJ1-6; possibly TRBD1 for D (5 bases). This CDR3 is CASSEQDNSPLHF. DNA for the CDR3: TGTGCCAGCAGTGAACAGGATAATTCACCCCTCCACTTT.